The rows below give T cell receptor beta chains drawn from one sample of a study of blood T cell repertoires in COVID-19. The table came from immunoSEQ multiplex PCR; TCRdb's copy has only in-frame clones and leaves some out. Of some 140,000 clones in the sample, approximately 83% were seen once. Sequences were obtained from peripheral blood. All receptors derive from a woman aged 50 to 65 who had recovered from COVID-19. Each CDR3 is given with its conserved first and last residue. D genes are given only for firm matches. Size is stated for part of the rows, as once, few or many counts, or as a class when the clone is expanded.

abundance: .
v_gene: TRBV9
j_gene: TRBJ1-2
d_gene: TRBD1
CDR3aa: CASSVGAGGNYGYTF
CDR3nt: TGTGCCAGCAGCGTAGGCGCAGGGGGTAACTATGGCTACACCTTC

abundance: .
v_gene: TRBV10-2
j_gene: TRBJ2-7
d_gene: TRBD2
CDR3aa: CASSERTSSEQYF
CDR3nt: TGCGCCAGCAGTGAGAGGACTAGCAGCGAGCAGTACTTC

abundance: .
v_gene: TRBV21-1
j_gene: TRBJ2-7
d_gene: .
CDR3aa: CASSRRTGQINEQYF
CDR3nt: TGTGCCAGCAGCAGAAGGACAGGTCAGATCAACGAGCAGTACTTC

abundance: .
v_gene: TRBV10-1
j_gene: TRBJ2-7
d_gene: TRBD2
CDR3aa: CASSEFTGEGTSGYEQYF
CDR3nt: TGCGCCAGCAGTGAGTTTACAGGGGAAGGGACTAGCGGTTACGAGCAGTACTTC

abundance: .
v_gene: TRBV24-1
j_gene: TRBJ2-1
d_gene: TRBD2
CDR3aa: CATSDSSGAHSYNEQFF
CDR3nt: TGTGCCACCAGTGATTCTAGCGGGGCTCACTCCTACAATGAGCAGTTCTTC

abundance: .
v_gene: TRBV28
j_gene: TRBJ2-1
d_gene: .
CDR3aa: CASRPGGKVLNEQFF
CDR3nt: TGTGCCAGCCGGCCCGGGGGTAAGGTACTCAATGAGCAGTTCTTC

abundance: .
v_gene: TRBV27
j_gene: TRBJ1-2
d_gene: TRBD1
CDR3aa: CASTSFGSTGNYGYTF
CDR3nt: TGTGCCAGCACTTCTTTCGGCTCGACAGGGAACTATGGCTACACCTTC

abundance: few
v_gene: TRBV30
j_gene: TRBJ1-1
d_gene: .
CDR3aa: CACGEGDFTEAFF
CDR3nt: TGTGCCTGTGGGGAGGGGGATTTTACTGAAGCTTTCTTT

abundance: .
v_gene: TRBV5-5
j_gene: TRBJ2-2
d_gene: .
CDR3aa: CASSLTTGELFF
CDR3nt: TGTGCCAGCAGCTTGACGACAGGGGAGCTGTTTTTT

abundance: .
v_gene: TRBV18
j_gene: TRBJ1-2
d_gene: .
CDR3aa: CASSPQGRSTAYDNYGYTF
CDR3nt: TGTGCCAGCTCACCCCAGGGCAGAAGTACCGCCTACGATAACTATGGCTACACCTTC

abundance: .
v_gene: TRBV5-1
j_gene: TRBJ2-5
d_gene: .
CDR3aa: CASSRDTSSQTQYF
CDR3nt: TGCGCCAGCAGCCGAGACACTAGCAGTCAGACCCAGTACTTC

abundance: .
v_gene: TRBV6-5
j_gene: TRBJ1-1
d_gene: TRBD1
CDR3aa: CASSSWDRGTEAFF
CDR3nt: TGTGCCAGCAGTTCATGGGACAGGGGGACTGAAGCTTTCTTT

abundance: .
v_gene: TRBV12-3/TRBV12-4
j_gene: TRBJ1-1
d_gene: .
CDR3aa: CASSFRGGTEAFF
CDR3nt: TGTGCCAGCAGTTTTAGAGGGGGAACTGAAGCTTTCTTT

abundance: .
v_gene: TRBV11-2
j_gene: TRBJ1-2
d_gene: TRBD1
CDR3aa: CASRGQGLGYGYTF
CDR3nt: TGTGCCAGCAGGGGACAGGGGCTGGGCTATGGCTACACCTTC

abundance: .
v_gene: TRBV2
j_gene: TRBJ2-1
d_gene: TRBD2
CDR3aa: CASRQTSGVYNEQFF
CDR3nt: TGTGCCAGCAGACAGACTAGCGGGGTTTACAATGAGCAGTTCTTC

abundance: .
v_gene: TRBV2
j_gene: TRBJ2-7
d_gene: .
CDR3aa: CASTREVYGYEQYF
CDR3nt: TGTGCCAGCACCCGAGAGGTTTACGGCTACGAGCAGTACTTC

abundance: .
v_gene: TRBV6-2/TRBV6-3
j_gene: TRBJ2-2
d_gene: .
CDR3aa: CASSSFGELFF
CDR3nt: TGTGCCAGCAGTTCCTTCGGGGAGCTGTTTTTT

abundance: once
v_gene: TRBV15
j_gene: TRBJ1-2
d_gene: .
CDR3aa: CATSRDLYSKEYGYTF
CDR3nt: TGTGCCACCAGCAGAGATCTGTACAGTAAAGAGTATGGCTACACCTTC